The T cell receptor beta chain described here comes from a study of blood T cell repertoires in COVID-19. Study-level background: Sites in the United States, Italy and Spain provided acute and convalescent COVID-19 samples. Sources were T cells, B-cell-depleted T cells, or PBMCs; the material itself was cDNA or gDNA.

As handled by the study authors: Estimation of nucleated cell counts relied on the amplification of reference gene primers. Repertoires were generated with immunoSEQ multiplex PCR, while TCRdb's copy carries only in-frame clones and drops some. The V and J calls and clone size come from that table; D and trimming were worked out from the DNA. Found here are around 270,000 clones, roughly 84% of them singletons; the top ten hold 0.87%. The Seattle patients, enrolled during active infection, were followed longitudinally. Material for sequencing was peripheral blood. The sequence derives from a human donor with COVID-19, enrolled during active disease. The donor label of this sample is uncertain.

The CDR3 loop is CAWSVMRGPGNTIYF. As DNA, the CDR3 is TGTGCCTGGAGTGTAATGAGAGGCCCTGGAAACACCATATATTTT. This chain links TRBV30 with TRBJ1-3; D gene ambiguous. The CDR3 spans 15 residues. V was clipped by 0 bases and J by 2 bases, with 11 bases between them. Germline CDR1 is GTSNPN and CDR2 is SVGIG (reference sequence).